This is a list of T cell receptor beta chains from one sample in a study of blood T cell repertoires in COVID-19. The data were produced by immunoSEQ multiplex PCR, yet TCRdb's version contains in-frame clones alone and is incomplete. The sample holds 95,000 to 100,000 clones, less than 85% seen once. What was sequenced was peripheral blood. These receptors came from a woman aged 80 or over with active or convalescent COVID-19. The CDR3 runs from the conserved cysteine through the conserved F or W. The order of the fields is D gene, J gene, clone size, V gene, CDR3 protein, CDR3 DNA. A D gene is named only where the DNA matches it firmly. The listing skips clone size in some rows; elsewhere it reads once, few, many or a size class.

>.|TRBJ1-6|.|TRBV5-1
CASSPLTGSSPLHF
TGTGCCAGCAGCCCATTAACAGGGAGTTCACCCCTCCACTTT
>.|TRBJ2-1|once|TRBV10-3
CAISSGTDNEQFF
TGTGCCATCAGTTCCGGGACTGACAATGAGCAGTTCTTC
>.|TRBJ1-1|once|TRBV15
CATSGGVQPGTEAFF
TGTGCCACCAGCGGAGGGGTCCAGCCGGGGACTGAAGCTTTCTTT
>.|TRBJ1-3|.|TRBV5-4
CASSSDRISGNTIYF
TGTGCCAGCAGCTCCGACAGGATCTCTGGAAACACCATATATTTT
>.|TRBJ2-7|.|TRBV6-5
CASSGGQPSYEQYF
TGTGCCAGCAGCGGGGGACAGCCCTCCTACGAGCAGTACTTC
>.|TRBJ2-1|.|TRBV5-5
CASSLGAGAGYEQFF
TGTGCCAGCAGCTTAGGAGCCGGAGCAGGGTATGAGCAGTTCTTC
>.|TRBJ2-7|.|TRBV12-3/TRBV12-4
CASSFLRGYEQYF
TGTGCCAGCAGTTTCCTCCGGGGCTACGAGCAGTACTTC
>TRBD2|TRBJ2-7|.|TRBV29-1
CSVARLAGGVYEEQYF
TGCAGCGTTGCTCGACTAGCGGGAGGGGTCTACGAGGAGCAGTACTTC
>TRBD2|TRBJ2-3|.|TRBV30
CAWGGLAASTDTQYF
TGTGCCTGGGGTGGACTAGCGGCTAGCACAGATACGCAGTATTTT
>TRBD2|TRBJ2-3|few|TRBV11-1
CASSSGLAASTDTQYF
TGTGCCAGCAGCTCGGGACTAGCAGCTAGCACAGATACGCAGTATTTT
>.|TRBJ2-1|once|TRBV12-2
CATQGWNEQFF
TGTGCAACCCAGGGGTGGAATGAGCAGTTCTTC
>TRBD1|TRBJ1-6|.|TRBV5-1
CASSGTAGSPLHF
TGCGCCAGCAGCGGGACAGCGGGTTCACCCCTCCACTTT
>.|TRBJ1-5|.|TRBV11-2
CARPLYLPGTPGNQPQHF
TGTGCCAGACCCCTCTACCTCCCCGGGACACCTGGGAATCAGCCCCAGCATTTT
>.|TRBJ1-1|.|TRBV14
CASSLGLQLKAFF
TGTGCCAGCAGCCTCGGTTTGCAACTGAAGGCTTTCTTT
>.|TRBJ1-1|.|TRBV12-3/TRBV12-4
CASSLGPNTEAFF
TGTGCCAGCAGTTTGGGGCCGAACACTGAAGCTTTCTTT
>TRBD2|TRBJ2-7|many|TRBV19
CASGFLTSGSYEQYF
TGTGCCAGCGGCTTCTTGACTAGCGGGAGTTACGAGCAGTACTTC
>TRBD1|TRBJ1-1|.|TRBV12-3/TRBV12-4
CASSQGTVEAFF
TGTGCCAGCAGTCAGGGGACAGTTGAAGCTTTCTTT
>TRBD2|TRBJ2-1|once|TRBV19
CASKGLAYNEQFF
TGTGCCAGTAAAGGACTAGCCTACAATGAGCAGTTCTTC
>.|TRBJ2-2|few|TRBV21-1
CASSKESRSTGELFF
TGTGCCAGCAGCAAAGAGTCTCGGTCCACCGGGGAGCTGTTTTTT
>.|TRBJ1-2|many|TRBV9
CASSVDGRALRGYTF
TGTGCCAGCAGCGTAGATGGGAGGGCGTTGAGGGGCTACACCTTC
>.|TRBJ1-4|few|TRBV30
CAWSNGAGEKLFF
TGTGCCTGGAGTAATGGGGCAGGAGAAAAACTGTTTTTT
>TRBD1|TRBJ1-1|.|TRBV5-1
CASSLEEGARTEAFF
TGCGCCAGCAGCTTGGAGGAGGGGGCGAGGACTGAAGCTTTCTTT
>.|TRBJ1-4|.|TRBV13
CASSTRGATNEKLFF
TGTGCCAGCAGCACAAGGGGTGCAACTAATGAAAAACTGTTTTTT
>.|TRBJ1-1|.|TRBV5-1
CASSLARTDTEAFF
TGCGCCAGCAGCTTGGCAAGGACAGACACTGAAGCTTTCTTT
>TRBD1|TRBJ1-2|.|TRBV18
CASFRDRGDGYTF
TGTGCCAGCTTCCGGGACAGGGGGGATGGCTACACCTTC
>.|TRBJ1-3|.|TRBV28
CASSLSRSGNTIYF
TGTGCCAGCAGTTTATCCCGCTCTGGAAACACCATATATTTT
>.|TRBJ1-1|.|TRBV18
CASSPHKSPNTEAFF
TGTGCCAGCTCACCGCACAAATCCCCCAACACTGAAGCTTTCTTT
>TRBD1|TRBJ1-4|.|TRBV27
CASSLRGPWEKLFF
TGTGCCAGCAGTTTGAGGGGGCCGTGGGAAAAACTGTTTTTT
>TRBD1|TRBJ1-2|.|TRBV15
CATSRDAGGLPGYTF
TGTGCCACCAGCAGAGATGCAGGGGGCCTTCCTGGCTACACCTTC
>TRBD2|TRBJ2-3|.|TRBV5-1
CASSLVAGGPSTDTQYF
TGCGCCAGCAGCTTGGTAGCGGGAGGTCCTAGCACAGATACGCAGTATTTT
>TRBD1|TRBJ2-7|.|TRBV14
CASSLTGNYEQYF
TGTGCCAGCAGCCTGACAGGGAACTACGAGCAGTACTTC
>TRBD1|TRBJ2-1|.|TRBV11-1
CASSLTGGSYNEQFF
TGTGCCAGCAGCCTGACAGGGGGCTCTTACAATGAGCAGTTCTTC
>.|TRBJ2-2|few|TRBV30
CAWGRSNTGELFF
TGTGCCTGGGGGAGATCGAACACCGGGGAGCTGTTTTTT
>.|TRBJ1-2|few|TRBV6-1
CASSEAGGNYGGYTF
TGTGCCAGCAGTGAAGCCGGGGGGAACTATGGCGGCTACACCTTC
>.|TRBJ1-2|.|TRBV7-5
CARSLPGQGRGGYTF
TGTGCCAGAAGCTTACCGGGACAGGGAAGGGGCGGCTACACCTTC
>TRBD1|TRBJ2-1|.|TRBV19
CASSTQPGQSSYNEQFF
TGTGCCAGTAGTACGCAACCGGGACAGAGCTCCTACAATGAGCAGTTCTTC
>.|TRBJ2-3|.|TRBV9
CASSVRGNTDTQYF
TGTGCCAGCAGCGTACGGGGGAACACAGATACGCAGTATTTT
>.|TRBJ2-7|.|TRBV28
CASSFRGQLISYEQYF
TGTGCCAGCAGTTTTCGAGGACAGCTTATCTCCTACGAGCAGTACTTC
>.|TRBJ1-2|.|TRBV7-7
CASSLVTEAGEFSNYGYTF
TGTGCCAGCAGCCTAGTTACTGAGGCAGGGGAATTCTCGAACTATGGCTACACCTTC
>TRBD1|TRBJ1-5|.|TRBV20-1
CSASLQGPGNQPQHF
TGCAGTGCTAGTCTACAGGGGCCGGGCAATCAGCCCCAGCATTTT
>.|TRBJ2-1|.|TRBV4-2
CASSPSSALGYNEQFF
TGTGCCAGCAGCCCCTCTAGCGCCCTTGGGTACAATGAGCAGTTCTTC
>.|TRBJ1-4|.|TRBV12-1
CASPGRDKANEKLFF
TGTGCCAGCCCGGGGAGGGACAAAGCTAATGAAAAACTGTTTTTT
>TRBD2|TRBJ2-1|.|TRBV3-1/TRBV3-2
CASSPLGGTSGSANEQFF
TGTGCCAGCAGCCCACTAGGGGGGACTAGCGGGTCAGCCAATGAGCAGTTCTTC
>.|TRBJ2-7|.|TRBV13
CASSGGQGKGTSESYEQYF
TGTGCCAGCAGCGGGGGACAGGGAAAAGGGACTAGCGAATCCTACGAGCAGTACTTC
>.|TRBJ2-7|.|TRBV10-3
CAAGRGVDEQYF
TGTGCCGCAGGCAGGGGGGTCGACGAGCAGTACTTC
>TRBD1|TRBJ2-7|.|TRBV28
CASSPQGPPSYEQYF
TGTGCCAGCAGCCCACAGGGGCCCCCCTCCTACGAGCAGTACTTC
>TRBD2|TRBJ2-1|.|TRBV7-3
CASSLKTLAGGEQFF
TGTGCCAGCAGCTTAAAAACCCTAGCGGGAGGAGAGCAGTTCTTC